The 7 T cell receptor beta chains listed next were all sequenced from one sample in a study of cytomegalovirus exposure and HLA in healthy donors. With 60 Vbeta and 13 Jbeta primers, the PCR was carried out. Data came from immunoSEQ multiplex PCR; TCRdb stores just in-frame clones and leaves some out. Of approximately 150,000 clones in the sample, 84% were seen once. The specimen was PBMCs. The receptors originated from a man aged 25-45 years in good health and CMV-seronegative.

Concerning this clone itself: The same CDR3 can be traced to other DNA sequences in this sample. The chain carries TRBV11-3 and TRBJ2-1; 9 positions agree with TRBD2. From germline, CDR1 is SGHNT and CDR2 YENEEA. The CDR3 has 14 amino acids. Trimming took 6 bases from V and 6 from J; bases not matched to a gene: 6. CDR3 region: CASSLLAGSNEQFF. The CDR3, as DNA: TGTGCCAGCAGTCTTCTAGCGGGGTCCAATGAGCAGTTCTTC.

The V and J genes are TRBV4-3 and TRBJ1-2; TRBD1 aligns across 10 bases. Germline V CDR1 and CDR2: LGHNA, YSLEER. This CDR3 contains 20 residues. J was trimmed by 2 bases and V by 0 bases; bases with no gene match: 15. DNA of the CDR3: TGCGCCAGCAGCCAAGATACCATGACAGGGGGCTTCTCTAAGAACTATGGCTACACCTTC. It yields the protein CASSQDTMTGGFSKNYGYTF.

This chain uses TRBV6-5 with TRBJ1-2; D remains unclear. With 6 bases removed from V and 8 bases from J, the gap between germline ends came to 19 bases. Germline V gene sequence: CDR1 MNHEY, CDR2 SVGAGI. The CDR3 is 14 amino acids. The CDR3 DNA sequence: TGTGCCAGCAGCCCCGTTTCCTCCCGTCTAGGCTACACCTTC. It codes for CASSPVSSRLGYTF.

The chain has TRBV4-2 and TRBJ2-2, with D perhaps matching TRBD2 (6 bases). Trimming shortened V by 0 bases and J by 6 bases, and 17 bases separated the two germline ends. This CDR3 comprises 17 residues. Germline V gene lookup returns CDR1 LGHNA and CDR2 YNFKEQ. CDR3 DNA sequence: TGTGCCAGCAGCCAAGATCCGACGGGAGTTGCCCCCGGGGAGCTGTTTTTT. This sequence encodes CASSQDPTGVAPGELFF.

The chain has TRBV19 and TRBJ2-5, with 7 bases matching TRBD1. The end of the DNA fits TRBJ2-7 better, so the J call may be wrong. The CDR3 sequence is 13 residues long. CDR1 is LNHDA, CDR2 SQIVND, per germline (reference sequence). The CDR3 sequence is CASSPGQNYEQYF. Here the CDR3 DNA reads TGTGCCAGCTCCCCGGGACAGAACTACGAGCAGTACTTC.

This rearrangement joins TRBV5-1 to TRBJ2-2; 10 nucleotides match TRBD2. Germline lookup yields CDR1 SGHRS and CDR2 YFSETQ. J lost 6 bases, V lost 4 bases, and 9 bases had no gene match. This CDR3 has 16 amino acids. The CDR3 spells CASSERTSGDAGELFF. The CDR3 region has the DNA TGCGCCAGCAGCGAAAGAACTAGCGGGGATGCCGGGGAGCTGTTTTTT.

The chain carries TRBV14 and TRBJ2-1; the D gene is possibly TRBD2 (6 bases). V dropped 4 bases and J dropped 2 bases, with 18 bases sitting between them. This CDR3 spans 17 amino acids. The germline CDR1 and CDR2 sequences are SGHDN and FVKESK. DNA of the CDR3: TGTGCCAGCAGCCTTAAGTGGGCGGGATGCGCCTACAATGAGCAGTTCTTC. It encodes CASSLKWAGCAYNEQFF.